Following are 2 T cell receptor beta chains from one sample sequenced in a study of prognosis after radiotherapy for stage I lung cancer. Using two-round multiplex PCR, the authors amplified TCR beta CDR3 from genomic DNA. First-round PCR amplification was performed with primers specific to each TRBV and TRBJ gene. TCRdb reprocessed the multiplex PCR reads with MiXCR, giving one entry per CDR3 protein. The data hold 45,000 to 60,000 distinct CDR3 sequences, with under 45% observed a single time. Source: PBMCs, taken before or after stereotactic body radiation therapy (not recorded which). These receptors were taken from a donor at least 50 years old with non-small cell lung cancer.

This clonotype was counted many times. This chain links TRBV4-3 with TRBJ1-2; possible D gene TRBD1, 6 bases. V lost 4 bases and J 5 bases, leaving 20 bases between the germline ends. The germline gives CDR1 LGHNA, CDR2 YSLEER. CDR3 length: 16 residues. Here the CDR3 reads CASSLGVGGLKYGYTF. The CDR3 DNA reads as TGCGCCAGCAGCCTAGGTGTGGGGGGCCTTAAGTATGGCTACACCTTC.

This clonotype was counted at least ten times. DNA of the CDR3: TGCGCCAGCAGCTCACTCGCAGGGAGGGGCGAGCAGTACTTC. Protein sequence: CASSSLAGRGEQYF. The rearrangement links TRBV5-1 to TRBJ2-7; 7 bases map to TRBD2. The V gene end was trimmed by 3 bases and the J gene end by 6 bases; junction bases not matched to a gene: 9. Germline CDR1 reads SGHRS; CDR2 reads YFSETQ. The CDR3 is 14 amino acids.